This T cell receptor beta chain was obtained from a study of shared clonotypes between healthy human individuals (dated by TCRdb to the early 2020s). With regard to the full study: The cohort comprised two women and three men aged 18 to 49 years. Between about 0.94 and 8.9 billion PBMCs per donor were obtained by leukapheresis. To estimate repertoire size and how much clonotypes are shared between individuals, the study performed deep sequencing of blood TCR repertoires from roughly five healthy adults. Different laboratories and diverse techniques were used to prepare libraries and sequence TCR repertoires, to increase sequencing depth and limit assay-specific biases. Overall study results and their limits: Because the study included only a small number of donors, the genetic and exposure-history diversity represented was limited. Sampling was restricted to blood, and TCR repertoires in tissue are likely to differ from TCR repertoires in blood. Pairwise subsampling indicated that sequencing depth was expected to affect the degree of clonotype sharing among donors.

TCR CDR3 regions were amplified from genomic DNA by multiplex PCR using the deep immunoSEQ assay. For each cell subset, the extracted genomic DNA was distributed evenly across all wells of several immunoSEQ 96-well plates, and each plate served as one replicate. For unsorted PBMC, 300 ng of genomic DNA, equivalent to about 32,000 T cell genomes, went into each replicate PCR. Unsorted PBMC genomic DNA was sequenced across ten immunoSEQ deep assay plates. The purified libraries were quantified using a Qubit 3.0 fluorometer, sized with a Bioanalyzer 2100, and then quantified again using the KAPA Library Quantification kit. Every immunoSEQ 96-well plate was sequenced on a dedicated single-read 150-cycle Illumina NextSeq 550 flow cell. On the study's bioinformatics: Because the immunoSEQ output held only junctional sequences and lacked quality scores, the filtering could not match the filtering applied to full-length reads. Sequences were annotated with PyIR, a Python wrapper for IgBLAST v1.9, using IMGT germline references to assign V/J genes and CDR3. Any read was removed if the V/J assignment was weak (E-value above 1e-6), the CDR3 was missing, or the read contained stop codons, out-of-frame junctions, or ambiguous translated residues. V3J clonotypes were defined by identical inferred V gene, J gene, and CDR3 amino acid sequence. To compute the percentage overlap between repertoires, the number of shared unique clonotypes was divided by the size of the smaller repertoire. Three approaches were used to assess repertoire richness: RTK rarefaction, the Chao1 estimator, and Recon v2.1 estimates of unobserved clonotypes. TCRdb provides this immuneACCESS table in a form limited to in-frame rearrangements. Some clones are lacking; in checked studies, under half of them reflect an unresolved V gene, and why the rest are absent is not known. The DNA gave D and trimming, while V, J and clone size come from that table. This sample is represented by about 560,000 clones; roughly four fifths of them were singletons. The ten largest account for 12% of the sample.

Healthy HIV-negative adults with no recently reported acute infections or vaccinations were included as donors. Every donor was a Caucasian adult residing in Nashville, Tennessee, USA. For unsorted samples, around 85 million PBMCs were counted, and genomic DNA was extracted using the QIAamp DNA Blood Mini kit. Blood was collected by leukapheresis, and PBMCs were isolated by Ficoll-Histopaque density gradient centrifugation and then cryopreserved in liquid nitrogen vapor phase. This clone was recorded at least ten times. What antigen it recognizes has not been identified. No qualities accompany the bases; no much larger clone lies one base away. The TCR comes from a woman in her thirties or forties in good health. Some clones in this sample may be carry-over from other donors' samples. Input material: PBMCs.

The CDR3: CASTGQPGEQYF. The sequenced DNA: TGTGCCAGCACGGGCCAGCCTGGGGAGCAGTACTTC. This sequence uses TRBV2 and TRBJ2-7; the D gene cannot be named for sure. Taken from the germline V gene, the CDR1 and CDR2 loops are SNHLY and FYNNEI. Measured from the cysteine to the phenylalanine, the CDR3 is 12 residues long. The read is trimmed to its CDR3 DNA, 36 bases read in frame from base 1. V loses 7 bases, J loses 7 bases, and the germline ends lie 14 bases apart.